A selection of T cell receptor beta chains follows, all from one sample in a study of cytomegalovirus exposure and HLA in healthy donors. Sequenced by immunoSEQ multiplex PCR; TCRdb stores in-frame clones only, minus some. The sample records 100,000 to 150,000 clones, around 80% being singletons. The sequencing input was PBMCs. The receptors come from a human donor in good health. Each CDR3 is given with its conserved first and last residue. A D gene is named only where the DNA matches it firmly. Clone size is stated in some rows and not others, as once, few, many or a class when expanded.

clone size	D gene	V gene	J gene	CDR3 DNA	CDR3 protein
-	-	TRBV19	TRBJ2-7	TGTGCCAGTAGCCATTGGCGGGGGCTTAGATCCTACGAGCAGTACTTC	CASSHWRGLRSYEQYF
-	-	TRBV19	TRBJ1-2	TGTGCCAGTAGAGATTCTGACAGTCACTTGGGGGGCTACACCTTC	CASRDSDSHLGGYTF
-	-	TRBV2	TRBJ2-7	TGTGCCAGCAGTGGTCGTCCCTACGAGCAGTACTTC	CASSGRPYEQYF
-	-	TRBV6-4	TRBJ2-1	TGTGCCAGCAGTGTGAGGGCGGAAAATGAGCAGTTCTTC	CASSVRAENEQFF
-	-	TRBV4-2	TRBJ1-3	TGTGCCAGCAGTCTGTCGGGAAACACCATATATTTT	CASSLSGNTIYF
-	-	TRBV11-2	TRBJ1-3	TGTGCCAGCAGCTTGGACAGAGGAAACACCATATATTTT	CASSLDRGNTIYF
-	-	TRBV13	TRBJ1-1	TGTGCCAGCAGCTCGTCCCTTAGGGGTTCTGAAGCTTTCTTT	CASSSSLRGSEAFF
-	TRBD1	TRBV5-6	TRBJ2-1	TGTGCCAGCAGCTTTGGACAGGGGTTCATCCCCAATGAGCAGTTCTTC	CASSFGQGFIPNEQFF
-	TRBD2	TRBV19	TRBJ2-1	TGTGCCAGTAGACGGACTAGCGGGGGGGCGATAGAGCAGTTCTTC	CASRRTSGGAIEQFF
-	-	TRBV6-1	TRBJ1-2	TGTGCCAGCAGTGATTCAAGACTCTATGGCTACACCTTC	CASSDSRLYGYTF
-	TRBD2	TRBV4-1	TRBJ2-7	TGCGCCAGCAGCCACGGAGGACTAGCGGGGGGCTACGAGCAGTACTTC	CASSHGGLAGGYEQYF
-	-	TRBV5-4	TRBJ1-2	TGTGCCAGCAGCTTGGGGCATGGCTACACCTTC	CASSLGHGYTF
-	TRBD1	TRBV7-8	TRBJ2-1	TGTGCCAGCAGCTTGAGGACAGGGCGCAATGAGCAGTTCTTC	CASSLRTGRNEQFF
few	-	TRBV6-5	TRBJ2-2	TGTGCCAGCAGTCGCGACAGGATCAGGGAGCTGTTTTTT	CASSRDRIRELFF
once	TRBD1	TRBV7-2	TRBJ2-1	TGTGCCAGCAGCTTCTGGGACAGCTTATCCAATGAGCAGTTCTTC	CASSFWDSLSNEQFF
-	-	TRBV29-1	TRBJ2-1	TGCAGCGGAAGCATGCCCTCCAATGAGCAGTTCTTC	CSGSMPSNEQFF
once	TRBD2	TRBV19	TRBJ2-2	TGTGCCAGTAGTCCCGGACTAGCGGGGGGGAACACCGGGGAGCTGTTTTTT	CASSPGLAGGNTGELFF
-	-	TRBV9	TRBJ2-1	TGTGCCAGCAGCGCAGGACAGCACAATGAGCAGTTCTTC	CASSAGQHNEQFF
-	-	TRBV14	TRBJ2-5	TGTGCCAGCAGCCAACCCGCCCCGGGGGAGACCCAGTACTTC	CASSQPAPGETQYF
-	TRBD1	TRBV2	TRBJ2-7	TGTGCCAGCAATCAACGGACAGGGGGCGGCGAGCAGTACTTC	CASNQRTGGGEQYF
-	TRBD1	TRBV5-1	TRBJ1-1	TGCGCCAGCAGCTTATTTGGACAGGGGGCAACTGAAGCTTTCTTT	CASSLFGQGATEAFF
-	TRBD2	TRBV5-1	TRBJ2-2	TGCGCCAGCAGCTCGGGAGGCGGGGAGCTGTTTTTT	CASSSGGGELFF
-	TRBD1	TRBV7-3	TRBJ2-2	TGTGCCAGCAGCTTATTTGGTCAGGGGGTTAGCACCGGGGAGCTGTTTTTT	CASSLFGQGVSTGELFF
few	-	TRBV28	TRBJ1-2	TGTGCCAGCAGTTTACGGGGCTATGGCTACACCTTC	CASSLRGYGYTF
-	-	TRBV19	TRBJ2-7	TGTGCCAGTAGCTCTCCGGGACACCGCCCCTACGAGCAGTACTTC	CASSSPGHRPYEQYF
-	-	TRBV5-1	TRBJ1-1	TGCGCCAGCAGCGGTAGGACAGAGAACACTGAAGCTTTCTTT	CASSGRTENTEAFF
-	-	TRBV28	TRBJ1-1	TGTGCCAGCAGGAGACGGGGTGGAGCTGAAGCTTTCTTT	CASRRRGGAEAFF
-	-	TRBV29-1	TRBJ2-7	TGCAGCGTTGACAAAGACAACTCCTACGAGCAGTACTTC	CSVDKDNSYEQYF
-	-	TRBV11-3	TRBJ1-1	TGTGCCAGCAGCTTAGTTCCCGGCACTGAAGCTTTCTTT	CASSLVPGTEAFF
-	TRBD2	TRBV4-1	TRBJ2-1	TGCGCCAGCAGCCAGCAGCCCGGCGGGGGGGCGGATGAGCAGTTCTTC	CASSQQPGGGADEQFF
-	TRBD1	TRBV5-4	TRBJ2-7	TGTGCCAGCAGCCAAGATGGGACAGGGGGCTACGAGCAGTACTTC	CASSQDGTGGYEQYF
-	-	TRBV6-1	TRBJ2-2	TGTGCCAGCAGGGCCGGGGTATCGAACACCGGGGAGCTGTTTTTT	CASRAGVSNTGELFF
few	TRBD1	TRBV10-3	TRBJ1-4	TGTGCCATCAGTCCCGGGACAGGAGAAGAAAAACTGTTTTTT	CAISPGTGEEKLFF
-	TRBD1	TRBV11-2	TRBJ1-6	TGTGCCAGCAGACGACCGGGACAGGGGAATTCACCCCTCCACTTT	CASRRPGQGNSPLHF
-	TRBD2	TRBV19	TRBJ2-2	TGTGCCAGTAGTCTTTGGGGGGGTACCGGGGAGCTGTTTTTT	CASSLWGGTGELFF
-	-	TRBV28	TRBJ1-5	TGTGCCAGCGGGGGGGGCAATCAGCCCCAGCATTTT	CASGGGNQPQHF